This paragraph covers one TCR beta chain sequence. Its specificity is unknown. The source of the sample is a study of cytomegalovirus exposure and HLA in healthy donors. Overall study: Previous work identified 95 million to 140 million unique TCR beta sequences from roughly 180 million T cells.

Per the germline V gene, CDR1 is MGHRA and CDR2 is YSYEKL. CDR3 size: 20 residues. V shed 3 bases and J 0 bases; nucleotides not matched to a gene: 8. Overall study findings and caveats: A later examination showed that TCR association rates differed by HLA locus, with DRB1 most and HLA-C fewest. The study designated roughly 160 TCR beta chains cytomegalovirus-associated.

A multiplex PCR was run with 60 Vbeta primers and 13 Jbeta primers. Method: immunoSEQ multiplex PCR; TCRdb's copy keeps in-frame clones and lacks some. There are approximately 120,000 clones in the sample; 70% to 80% occur only once, and 9% to 9.5% lies in the top ten. What was sequenced was PBMCs. The chain is built from TRBV4-1 and TRBJ2-1; 16 nucleotides line up with TRBD2. The receptor comes from a woman in her 50s in good health and CMV-seropositive. CDR3 amino acids: CASSHVGLAGGTSSYNEQFF. DNA for the CDR3: TGCGCCAGCAGCCATGTGGGACTAGCGGGAGGGACGAGCTCCTACAATGAGCAGTTCTTC.